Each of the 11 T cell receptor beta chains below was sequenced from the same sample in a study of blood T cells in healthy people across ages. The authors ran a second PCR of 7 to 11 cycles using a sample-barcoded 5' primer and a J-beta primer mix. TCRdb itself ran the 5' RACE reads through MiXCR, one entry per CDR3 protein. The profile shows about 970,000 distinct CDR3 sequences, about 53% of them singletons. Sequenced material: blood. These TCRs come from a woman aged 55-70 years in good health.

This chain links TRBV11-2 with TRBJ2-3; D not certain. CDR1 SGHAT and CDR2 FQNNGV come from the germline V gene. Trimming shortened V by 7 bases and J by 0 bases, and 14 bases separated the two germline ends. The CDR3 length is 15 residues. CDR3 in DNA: TGTGCCAGCAAGCCCGGGCGGCATAGCACAGATACGCAGTATTTT. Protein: CASKPGRHSTDTQYF.

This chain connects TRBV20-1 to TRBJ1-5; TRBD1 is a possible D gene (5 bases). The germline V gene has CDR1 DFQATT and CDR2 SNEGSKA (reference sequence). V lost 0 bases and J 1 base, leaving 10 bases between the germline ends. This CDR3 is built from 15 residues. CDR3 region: CSARDVGGSNQPQHF. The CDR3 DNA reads TGCAGTGCTAGAGATGTCGGGGGAAGCAATCAGCCCCAGCATTTT.

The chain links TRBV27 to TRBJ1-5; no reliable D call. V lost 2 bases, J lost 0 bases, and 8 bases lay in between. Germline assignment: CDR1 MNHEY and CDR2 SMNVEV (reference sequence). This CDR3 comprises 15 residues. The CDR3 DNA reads TGTGCCAGCAGTTTAAACTCCGCTAGCAATCAGCCCCAGCATTTT. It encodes CASSLNSASNQPQHF.

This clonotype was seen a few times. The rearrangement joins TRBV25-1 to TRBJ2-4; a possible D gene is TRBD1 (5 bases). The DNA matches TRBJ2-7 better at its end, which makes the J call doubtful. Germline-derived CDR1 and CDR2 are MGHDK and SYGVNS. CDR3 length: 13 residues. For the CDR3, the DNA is TGTGCCACTCGATGGGGCACCTTGTACGAGCAGTACTTC. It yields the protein CATRWGTLYEQYF.

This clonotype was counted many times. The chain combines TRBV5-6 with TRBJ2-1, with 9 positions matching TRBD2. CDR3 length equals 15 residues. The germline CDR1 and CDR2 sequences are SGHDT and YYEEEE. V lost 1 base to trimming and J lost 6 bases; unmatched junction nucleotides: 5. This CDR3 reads CASSLRGLAPNEQFF. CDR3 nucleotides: TGTGCCAGCAGCTTGCGCGGACTAGCGCCCAATGAGCAGTTCTTC.

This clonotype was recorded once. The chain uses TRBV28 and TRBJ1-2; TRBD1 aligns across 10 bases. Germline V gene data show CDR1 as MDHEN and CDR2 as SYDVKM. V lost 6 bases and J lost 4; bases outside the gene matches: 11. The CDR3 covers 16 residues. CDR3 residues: CASRTPGQGSAYGYTF. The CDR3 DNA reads TGTGCCAGCAGGACCCCGGGACAGGGGTCTGCCTATGGCTACACCTTC.

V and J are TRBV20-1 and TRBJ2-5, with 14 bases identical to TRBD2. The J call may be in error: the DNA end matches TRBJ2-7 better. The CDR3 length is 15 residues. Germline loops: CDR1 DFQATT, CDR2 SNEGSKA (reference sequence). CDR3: CSARRGTSGGNEQYF. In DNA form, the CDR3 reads TGCAGTGCTAGACGAGGGACTAGCGGGGGTAACGAGCAGTACTTC.

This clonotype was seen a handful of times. The CDR3 protein is CASKFRTVASNYGYTF. The CDR3 DNA follows: TGTGCCAGCAAATTTAGGACAGTTGCTTCTAACTATGGCTACACCTTC. The genes are TRBV4-2 and TRBJ1-2; a weak D match, TRBD1 (6 bases). V shed 7 bases and J shed 0 bases, with 18 bases lying between them. Germline CDR1 reads LGHNA; CDR2 reads YNFKEQ. This CDR3 is built from 16 residues.

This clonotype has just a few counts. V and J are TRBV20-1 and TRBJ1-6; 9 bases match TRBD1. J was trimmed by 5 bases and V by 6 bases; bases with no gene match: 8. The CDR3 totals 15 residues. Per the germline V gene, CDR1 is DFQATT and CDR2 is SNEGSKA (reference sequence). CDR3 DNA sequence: TGCAGTGCCACACAGGGGGCAGTGCATAATTCACCCCTCCACTTT. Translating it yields CSATQGAVHNSPLHF.

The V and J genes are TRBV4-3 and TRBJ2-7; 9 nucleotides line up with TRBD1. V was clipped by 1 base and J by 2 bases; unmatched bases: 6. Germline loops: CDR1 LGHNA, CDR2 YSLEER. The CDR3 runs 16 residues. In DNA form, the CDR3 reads TGCGCCAGCAGCCAAGTCGTGGGACAGGGAACCTACGAGCAGTACTTC. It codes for CASSQVVGQGTYEQYF.

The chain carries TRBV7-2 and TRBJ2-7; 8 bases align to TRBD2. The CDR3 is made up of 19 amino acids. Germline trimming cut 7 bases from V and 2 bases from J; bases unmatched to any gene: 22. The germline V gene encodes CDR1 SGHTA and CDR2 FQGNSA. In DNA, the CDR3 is TGTGCCAGCATCCTTATTAGCGGGACCACCCCTAGGAGGCCCTACGAGCAGTACTTC. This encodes CASILISGTTPRRPYEQYF. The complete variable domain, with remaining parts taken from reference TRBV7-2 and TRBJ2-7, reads GAGVSQSPSNKVTEKGKDVELRCDPISGHTALYWYRQSLGQGLEFLIYFQGNSAPDKSGLPSDRFSAERTGGSVSTLTIQRTQQEDSAVYLCASILISGTTPRRPYEQYFGPGTRLTVT.